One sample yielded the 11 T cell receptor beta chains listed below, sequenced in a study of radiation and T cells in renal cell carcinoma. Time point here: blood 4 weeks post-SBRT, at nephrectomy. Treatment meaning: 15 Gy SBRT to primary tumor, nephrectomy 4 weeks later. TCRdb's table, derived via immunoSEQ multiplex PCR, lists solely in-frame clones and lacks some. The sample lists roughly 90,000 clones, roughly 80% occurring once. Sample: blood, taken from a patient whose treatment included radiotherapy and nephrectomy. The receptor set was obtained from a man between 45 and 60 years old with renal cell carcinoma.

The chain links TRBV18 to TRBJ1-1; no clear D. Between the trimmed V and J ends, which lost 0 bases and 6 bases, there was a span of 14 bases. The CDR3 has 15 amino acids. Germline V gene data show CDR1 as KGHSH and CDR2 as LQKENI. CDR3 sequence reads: CASSPPTTPHSEAFF. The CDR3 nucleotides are TGTGCCAGCTCACCACCTACAACCCCACATTCTGAAGCTTTCTTT.

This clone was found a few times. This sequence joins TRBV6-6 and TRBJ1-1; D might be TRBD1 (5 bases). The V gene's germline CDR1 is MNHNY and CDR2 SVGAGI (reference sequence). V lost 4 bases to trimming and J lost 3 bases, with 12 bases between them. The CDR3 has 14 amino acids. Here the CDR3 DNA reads TGTGCCAGCAGTTTCCGGGGCCGCGACACTGAAGCTTTCTTT. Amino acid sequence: CASSFRGRDTEAFF.

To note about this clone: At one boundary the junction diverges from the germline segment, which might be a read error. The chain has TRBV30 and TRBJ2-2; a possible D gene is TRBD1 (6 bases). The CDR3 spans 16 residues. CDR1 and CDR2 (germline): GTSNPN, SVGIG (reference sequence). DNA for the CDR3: TGTGCCCGGAGACCTCGGGACACCAGATTCTCCGGGGAGCTGTTTTTT. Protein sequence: CARRPRDTRFSGELFF.

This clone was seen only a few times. This chain's CDR3 is CASGDRHYNSPLHF. In DNA form, the CDR3 reads TGTGCCAGCGGGGACAGGCACTATAATTCACCCCTCCACTTT. The gene calls are TRBV19 and TRBJ1-6; TRBD1 matches 8 bases. The CDR3 is 14 residues long. Germline CDR1 and CDR2: LNHDA and SQIVND (reference sequence). Trimming at V came to 9 bases and at J to 3 bases, leaving 4 bases not matched to a gene.

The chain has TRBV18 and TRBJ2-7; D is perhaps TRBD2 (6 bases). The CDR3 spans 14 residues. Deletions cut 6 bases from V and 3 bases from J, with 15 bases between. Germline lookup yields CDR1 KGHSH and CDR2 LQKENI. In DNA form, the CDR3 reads TGTGCCAGCTCTACCGGGACTGGACACTACGAGCAGTACTTC. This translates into CASSTGTGHYEQYF.

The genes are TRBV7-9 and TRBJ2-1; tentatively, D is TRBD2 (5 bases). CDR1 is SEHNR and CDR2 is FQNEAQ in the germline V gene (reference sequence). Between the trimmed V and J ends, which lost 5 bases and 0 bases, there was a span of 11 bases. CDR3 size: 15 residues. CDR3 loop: CASSPSGSSYNEQFF. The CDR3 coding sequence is TGTGCCAGCAGCCCAAGCGGAAGCTCCTACAATGAGCAGTTCTTC.

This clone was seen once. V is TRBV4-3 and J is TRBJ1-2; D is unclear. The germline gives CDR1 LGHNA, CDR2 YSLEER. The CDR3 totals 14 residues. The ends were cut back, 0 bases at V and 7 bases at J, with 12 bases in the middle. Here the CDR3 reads CASSQEARAGGYTF. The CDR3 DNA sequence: TGCGCCAGCAGCCAAGAAGCCCGGGCTGGTGGCTACACCTTC.

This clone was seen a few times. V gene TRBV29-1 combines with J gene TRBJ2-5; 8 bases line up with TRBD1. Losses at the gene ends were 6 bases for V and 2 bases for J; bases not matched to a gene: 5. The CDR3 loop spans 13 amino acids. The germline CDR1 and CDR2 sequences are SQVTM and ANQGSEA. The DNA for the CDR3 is TGCAGCGTACCGGGACAGGTACAAGAGACCCAGTACTTC. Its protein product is CSVPGQVQETQYF.

CDR3 DNA sequence: TGTGCCTGGAGTGACAGGGGAATCTACGAGCAGTACTTC. Protein sequence: CAWSDRGIYEQYF. The V call is TRBV30, the J call TRBJ2-7, with TRBD1 matching over 7 bases. CDR1 GTSNPN and CDR2 SVGIG come from the germline V gene (reference sequence). The CDR3 covers 13 residues. J was trimmed by 3 bases and V by 1 base; bases with no gene match: 3.

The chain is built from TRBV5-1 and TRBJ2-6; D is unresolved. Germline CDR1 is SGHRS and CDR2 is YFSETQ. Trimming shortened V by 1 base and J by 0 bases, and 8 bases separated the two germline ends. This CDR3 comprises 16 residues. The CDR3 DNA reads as TGCGCCAGCAGCTTGCCAGGAAACTCTGGGGCCAACGTCCTGACTTTC. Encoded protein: CASSLPGNSGANVLTF.

CDR3 amino acids: CASSLALGGPRDNEQFF. CDR3 sequence (DNA): TGCGCCAGCAGCTTGGCTCTTGGCGGCCCCAGGGACAATGAGCAGTTCTTC. The chain employs TRBV5-1 and TRBJ2-1; maybe TRBD1 (5 bases). V shed 0 bases and J shed 5 bases, with 18 bases lying between them. Germline V gene lookup returns CDR1 SGHRS and CDR2 YFSETQ. This CDR3 is built from 17 residues. Supplemented by reference TRBV5-1 and TRBJ2-1, the full variable domain reads KAGVTQTPRYLIKTRGQQVTLSCSPISGHRSVSWYQQTPGQGLQFLFEYFSETQRNKGNFPGRFSGRQFSNSRSEMNVSTLELGDSALYLCASSLALGGPRDNEQFFGPGTRLTVL.